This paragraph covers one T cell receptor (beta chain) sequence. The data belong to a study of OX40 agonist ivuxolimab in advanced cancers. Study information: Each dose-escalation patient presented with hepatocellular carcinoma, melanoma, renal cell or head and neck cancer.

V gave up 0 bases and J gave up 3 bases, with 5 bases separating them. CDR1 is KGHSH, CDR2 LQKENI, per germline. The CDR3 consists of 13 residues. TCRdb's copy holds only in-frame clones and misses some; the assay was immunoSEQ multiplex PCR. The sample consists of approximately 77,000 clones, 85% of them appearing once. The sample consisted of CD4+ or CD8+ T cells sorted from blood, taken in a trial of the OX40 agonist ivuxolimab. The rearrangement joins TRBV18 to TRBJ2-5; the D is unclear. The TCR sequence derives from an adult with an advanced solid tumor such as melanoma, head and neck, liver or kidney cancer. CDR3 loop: CASSPPSEETQYF. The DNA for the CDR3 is TGTGCCAGCTCACCACCGTCGGAAGAGACCCAGTACTTC.